Below are 22 T cell receptor beta chains sequenced from a single sample in a study of neurological immune-mediated disorders. One entry per CDR3 protein results from TCRdb running MiXCR on the 5' RACE reads. Altogether fewer than 35,000 distinct CDR3 sequences are present, 4% to 5.5% being singletons, with the ten largest covering more than 20%. Sequenced input: PBMCs. The source is a man between 18 and 35 years old in good health.

The table lists this clonotype with many counts. This rearrangement joins TRBV20-1 to TRBJ2-1; 7 bases fit TRBD2. This CDR3 comprises 14 residues. V shed 6 bases and J 3 bases; nucleotides not matched to a gene: 8. Germline assignment: CDR1 DFQATT and CDR2 SNEGSKA (reference sequence). The CDR3 region has the DNA TGCAGTGCCGAGAGCGGGGCTCGCTACAATGAGCAGTTCTTC. This translates into CSAESGARYNEQFF.

This clonotype showed up many times. The chain combines TRBV7-8 with TRBJ1-2; D possibly corresponds to TRBD1 (6 bases). V was pared by 5 bases and J by 7 bases, with 17 bases between. Germline V CDR1 and CDR2: SGHVS, FQNEAQ. The CDR3 is made up of 14 amino acids. The CDR3, as DNA: TGTGCCAGCAGCCCCTCGGGGGGCTGGTCTGGCTACACCTTC. This translates into CASSPSGGWSGYTF.

This clonotype has ten or more counts. The rearrangement uses TRBV29-1 and TRBJ1-4; no clear D gene. Germline V gives CDR1 SQVTM, CDR2 ANQGSEA. Deletions cut 4 bases from V and 2 bases from J, with 11 bases between. CDR3 length equals 14 residues. The CDR3 region has the DNA TGCAGCGTTGGGGCTGAAGGGACTAATGAAAAACTGTTTTTT. As protein: CSVGAEGTNEKLFF.

This clonotype was observed many times. This chain uses TRBV6-6 with TRBJ2-7; tentative D call: TRBD1 (6 bases). CDR3 size: 14 residues. Germline V lookup: CDR1 MNHNY, CDR2 SVGAGI (reference sequence). The V end was cut by 6 bases, the J end by 2 bases, with 14 bases between. The CDR3 DNA reads TGTGCCAGCAGAGATCAGGGGAACGCCTACGAGCAGTACTTC. As protein: CASRDQGNAYEQYF.

This clonotype has ten or more counts. CDR3 nucleotides: TGTGCCATAGGACGCGACTCAGAGACCCAGTACTTC. Encoded protein: CAIGRDSETQYF. V and J are TRBV10-3 and TRBJ2-5; D is undetermined. The CDR3 loop spans 12 amino acids. V gave up 9 bases and J gave up 4 bases, with 12 bases separating them. Germline V lookup: CDR1 ENHRY, CDR2 SYGVKD.

This clonotype was observed many times. This chain joins TRBV7-8 and TRBJ2-7, with 8 bases fitting TRBD2. The CDR3 spans 14 residues. In germline, CDR1 is SGHVS, CDR2 FQNEAQ. The ends lost 2 bases at V and 1 base at J; junction bases unmatched: 1. The CDR3 loop reads CASSLIAGSYEQYF. CDR3 nucleotide sequence: TGTGCCAGCAGCTTAATAGCGGGGTCCTACGAGCAGTACTTC.

In its sample, this clonotype was seen many times. The gene calls are TRBV6-5 and TRBJ2-7; D gene uncertain. The CDR3 covers 17 residues. Trimming took 6 bases from V and 3 from J, leaving 24 bases between them. The V gene's germline CDR1 is MNHEY and CDR2 SVGAGI. The CDR3 DNA sequence: TGTGCCAGCAGCAATTTCGGAAGAGGTCCGGTTGGCTACGAGCAGTACTTC. Residues: CASSNFGRGPVGYEQYF.

This clonotype showed up many times. The rearrangement uses TRBV5-1 and TRBJ2-7; 9 bases line up with TRBD1. Unmatched junction bases numbered 7, after V lost 0 bases and J lost 3 bases. The CDR3 contains 16 residues. Per germline, CDR1 SGHRS and CDR2 YFSETQ. DNA for the CDR3: TGCGCCAGCAGCTTGGACAACAGGGGGCCATTCTACGAGCAGTACTTC. As protein: CASSLDNRGPFYEQYF. Variable domain in full (rest from reference TRBV5-1 and TRBJ2-7): KAGVTQTPRYLIKTRGQQVTLSCSPISGHRSVSWYQQTPGQGLQFLFEYFSETQRNKGNFPGRFSGRQFSNSRSEMNVSTLELGDSALYLCASSLDNRGPFYEQYFGPGTRLTVT.

Ten or more counts support this clonotype. V and J are TRBV5-6 and TRBJ2-7; D not certain. Trimming cost V 2 bases and J 1 base, with 10 bases left between them. Germline CDR1 is SGHDT and CDR2 is YYEEEE. The CDR3 has 14 residues. The CDR3 is CASSFDTASYEQYF. In nucleotides, the CDR3 is TGTGCCAGCAGCTTCGACACGGCGTCCTACGAGCAGTACTTC. The entire variable domain, with the rest obtained from reference TRBV5-6 and TRBJ2-7, is as follows: DAGVTQSPTHLIKTRGQQVTLRCSPKSGHDTVSWYQQALGQGPQFIFQYYEEEERQRGNFPDRFSGHQFPNYSSELNVNALLLGDSALYLCASSFDTASYEQYFGPGTRLTVT.

In this sample, this clonotype turned up many times. CDR3 nucleotide sequence: TGCAGTGCTCCCTGGCAGGGGGGCACAGATACGCAGTATTTT. As protein: CSAPWQGGTDTQYF. The chain carries TRBV20-1 and TRBJ2-3; 7 bases align to TRBD1. The CDR3 sequence is 14 residues long. Per germline, CDR1 DFQATT and CDR2 SNEGSKA (reference sequence). V dropped 5 bases and J dropped 1; count of bases not matched to a gene: 6.

The table lists this clonotype with many counts. The rearrangement uses TRBV20-1 and TRBJ2-5; D remains ambiguous. This CDR3 comprises 13 residues. Germline CDR1 reads DFQATT; CDR2 reads SNEGSKA (reference sequence). Trimming removed 6 bases from V and 1 base from J, with 12 bases in between. Written as DNA, the CDR3 is TGCAGTGCCAACTCCTTGGCCCAAGAGACCCAGTACTTC. This gives the protein CSANSLAQETQYF.

Many counts were recorded for this clonotype. The gene calls are TRBV6-1 and TRBJ1-6; a possible D gene is TRBD1 (5 bases). V lost 0 bases to trimming and J lost 8 bases, with 11 bases between them. This CDR3 has 15 residues. Germline values: CDR1 MNHNS, CDR2 SASEGT. As DNA, the CDR3 is TGTGCCAGCAGTGAAGCAAGGGGATGGGATTCACCCCTCCACTTT. Translation gives CASSEARGWDSPLHF.

In its sample, this clonotype was seen many times. CDR3 sequence: CASSPWGQGNYGYTF. CDR3 in DNA: TGTGCCAGCAGCCCGTGGGGACAGGGCAACTATGGCTACACCTTC. The J gene is TRBJ1-2, the V gene TRBV11-2; 9 nucleotides align to TRBD1. The germline V gene has CDR1 SGHAT and CDR2 FQNNGV. V lost 5 bases and J lost 2; bases outside the gene matches: 6. CDR3 length: 15 amino acids.

In its sample, this clonotype was seen many times. V and J are TRBV20-1 and TRBJ2-7, with 9 bases identical to TRBD1. Germline trimming cut 4 bases from V and 2 bases from J; bases unmatched to any gene: 6. CDR1 is DFQATT, CDR2 SNEGSKA, per germline (reference sequence). The CDR3 loop spans 14 amino acids. The CDR3 region has the DNA TGCAGTGCTATTCCCCGGGACAGGGCCTACGAGCAGTACTTC. This codes for CSAIPRDRAYEQYF.

This clonotype was seen ten or more times. This chain joins TRBV5-1 and TRBJ1-1; D may be TRBD1 (6 bases). Looked up from germline, CDR1 is SGHRS and CDR2 is YFSETQ. The V end lost 2 bases, the J end lost 0 bases, and 8 bases lay between the germline ends. This CDR3 spans 14 amino acids. CDR3 region: CASSLQGVNTEAFF. CDR3 DNA sequence: TGCGCCAGCAGCTTACAGGGAGTGAACACTGAAGCTTTCTTT.

At least ten counts were recorded for this clonotype. V is TRBV5-1 and J is TRBJ2-2; a possible D gene is TRBD1 (6 bases). Per germline, CDR1 SGHRS and CDR2 YFSETQ. With 0 bases removed from V and 5 bases from J, the gap between germline ends came to 17 bases. The CDR3 sequence is 17 residues long. DNA of the CDR3: TGCGCCAGCAGCTTGGGCTCAGGGGCCCCGCGGACCGGGGAGCTGTTTTTT. As protein: CASSLGSGAPRTGELFF.

This clonotype has a count of ten or more. The CDR3 loop reads CASSWDPKDNEQFF. CDR3 nucleotide sequence: TGTGCCAGCAGCTGGGACCCCAAGGACAATGAGCAGTTCTTC. This chain connects TRBV5-6 to TRBJ2-1; D could derive from TRBD1 or TRBD2 (5 bases each). Trimming removed 3 bases from V and 5 bases from J, with 12 bases in between. The CDR3 contains 14 residues. CDR1 and CDR2 (germline): SGHDT, YYEEEE.

The table lists this clonotype with many counts. The chain joins TRBV20-1 to TRBJ2-1, with D perhaps matching TRBD2 (7 bases). The germline CDR1 and CDR2 sequences are DFQATT and SNEGSKA (reference sequence). CDR3 length equals 15 residues. V was shortened by 2 bases and J by 2 bases, with 13 bases between the two germline ends. CDR3 in DNA: TGCAGTGCTAGATCTGAGGGGGGGCCCTACAATGAGCAGTTCTTC. Amino acids: CSARSEGGPYNEQFF.

There are many counts of this clonotype. The V call is TRBV5-1, the J call TRBJ2-1, with 7 positions matching TRBD1. The germline CDR1 and CDR2 sequences are SGHRS and YFSETQ. The CDR3 has 12 residues. V was clipped by 3 bases and J by 9 bases; unmatched bases: 3. In DNA form, the CDR3 reads TGCGCCAGCAGCTCACAGGGGTCTGAGCAGTTCTTC. Translation: CASSSQGSEQFF.

The genes are TRBV11-2 and TRBJ1-1; TRBD1 matches at 7 bases. This CDR3 has 14 amino acids. With 5 bases clipped from V and 10 bases from J, the junction kept 13 bases outside the gene matches. Germline-derived CDR1 and CDR2 are SGHAT and FQNNGV. CDR3 region: CASSIAGTTGTAFF. DNA of the CDR3: TGTGCCAGCAGCATAGCCGGGACGACAGGGACAGCTTTCTTT.

This clonotype was picked up many times. The chain uses TRBV6-9 and TRBJ1-6; 8 bases line up with TRBD1. Trimming took 3 bases from V and 8 from J; bases not matched to a gene: 6. This CDR3 spans 15 amino acids. Per the germline V gene, CDR1 is MNHGY and CDR2 is SVAAGI. The chain's CDR3 is CASSYPDREDSPLHF. CDR3 in DNA: TGTGCCAGCAGTTACCCGGACAGGGAAGATTCACCCCTCCACTTT.

This clonotype was recorded at least ten times. The V call is TRBV9, the J call TRBJ2-2, with TRBD1 matching over 8 bases. Germline V gives CDR1 SGDLS, CDR2 YYNGEE. The ends lost 0 bases at V and 1 base at J; junction bases unmatched: 2. The CDR3 has 16 amino acids. CDR3 sequence: CASSVAGTGNTGELFF. Here the CDR3 DNA reads TGTGCCAGCAGCGTAGCCGGGACAGGGAACACCGGGGAGCTGTTTTTT.